This TCR beta chain was documented in a study of T cell responses to AZD1222 COVID-19 vaccine. Study findings and constraints: None of the repertoires were sampled until the peak T cell response had passed. The donor cohort was predominantly white British with a female majority, and clonal diversity may have been underestimated.

The data were produced by immunoSEQ multiplex PCR, yet TCRdb's version contains in-frame clones alone and is incomplete. The table shows some 130,000 clones, with approximately 90% occurring only once. The CDR3 consists of 15 residues. Germline trimming cut 1 base from V and 2 bases from J; bases unmatched to any gene: 1. The germline CDR1 and CDR2 sequences are LGHNA and YSLEER. This clone appeared a single time. The antigen remains undetermined. The chain has TRBV4-3 and TRBJ2-5, with 10 bases identical to TRBD1. The input for sequencing was peripheral blood, taken on day 0 of AZD1222 vaccination. The clonotype originates from an adult in good health. CDR3 sequence: CASSQVDRGQETQYF. The CDR3 region has the DNA TGCGCCAGCAGCCAAGTGGACAGGGGGCAAGAGACCCAGTACTTC.